Below are 5 T cell receptor beta chains sequenced from a single sample in a study of PD-1 blockade in classical Hodgkin lymphoma. The patients all showed relapse after autologous stem cell transplantation, while their brentuximab vedotin exposure varied. Magnetic negative selection, applied to thawed PBMCs, was used to isolate the CD8+ T cells. Clones were sequenced by immunoSEQ multiplex PCR, and TCRdb holds only the in-frame ones, with some missing. Among 4,300 or so clones listed, just over 75% were seen once. The sample consisted of CD8+ T cells from blood, taken at baseline. These receptors were collected from a human donor with classical Hodgkin lymphoma.

The chain uses TRBV7-9 and TRBJ2-5; D unclear. CDR1 and CDR2 from the germline V gene are SEHNR and FQNEAQ (reference sequence). The CDR3 extends over 14 amino acids. V shed 5 bases and J shed 0 bases, with 10 bases lying between them. This CDR3 is CASSPALYQETQYF. The CDR3 DNA follows: TGTGCCAGCAGCCCCGCCCTTTACCAAGAGACCCAGTACTTC.

The genes are TRBV27 and TRBJ1-2, with 9 bases lining up with TRBD1. Germline lookup yields CDR1 MNHEY and CDR2 SMNVEV (reference sequence). V trimming: 5 bases; J trimming: 8 bases; junction bases outside the gene matches: 9. CDR3 size: 14 residues. As DNA, the CDR3 is TGTGCCAGCAGTGGACAGGGGTCTATACGAGGCTACACCTTC. Amino acids: CASSGQGSIRGYTF.

The chain is built from TRBV7-2 and TRBJ2-1; D assignment may be TRBD1 or TRBD2 (7 bases each). This CDR3 region has 14 residues. V shed 9 bases and J shed 3 bases, with 15 bases lying between them. Germline values: CDR1 SGHTA, CDR2 FQGNSA. This CDR3 is CARERDRDYNEQFF. The CDR3 DNA is TGTGCCAGGGAGCGGGACAGAGACTACAATGAGCAGTTCTTC.

The chain joins TRBV5-6 to TRBJ2-2; 11 nucleotides line up with TRBD1. The CDR3 is 18 residues long. Germline V gene data show CDR1 as SGHDT and CDR2 as YYEEEE. Trimming removed 0 bases from V and 0 bases from J; junction bases left unmatched: 4. CDR3 in amino acids: CASSLAWTGGSNTGELFF. The DNA of the CDR3 is TGTGCCAGCAGCTTGGCTTGGACAGGGGGCTCGAACACCGGGGAGCTGTTTTTT.

The chain is built from TRBV30 and TRBJ2-1; unclear D gene. The CDR3 consists of 14 residues. The ends were cut back, 6 bases at V and 0 bases at J, with 12 bases in the middle. CDR1 and CDR2 from the germline V gene are GTSNPN and SVGIG (reference sequence). The CDR3 sequence: CACLADSSYNEQFF. The CDR3 bases are TGTGCCTGTCTCGCGGATAGCTCCTACAATGAGCAGTTCTTC. The full variable domain, completed using reference TRBV30 and TRBJ2-1, is SQTIHQWPATLVQPVGSPLSLECTVEGTSNPNLYWYRQAAGRGLQLLFYSVGIGQISSEVPQNLSASRPQDRQFILSSKKLLLSDSGFYLCACLADSSYNEQFFGPGTRLTVL.